Below are 17 T cell receptor beta chains sequenced from a single sample in a study of T cells after yellow fever vaccination (dated by TCRdb to about 2019). The treatment or condition label of this sample denotes: live attenuated yellow fever vaccine strain. Libraries were built with 5' RACE. Data came from an Illumina HiSeq 2500. TCRdb itself trimmed the public reads at Q25 with fastp, ran MiXCR and retained productive beta chains. Rows with one shared CDR3 protein collapse into an entry with the most common genes and DNA. In this sample the table shows roughly 330,000 distinct CDR3 sequences, approximately 7% of which occur a single time. The ten largest clones take up 15% to 20% of the sample. Sequencing used PBMCs, obtained about 41 days after the first yellow fever vaccination. These receptors were collected from a young man who received the YFV17D yellow fever vaccine.

The V call is TRBV5-1, the J call TRBJ2-4; tentatively, D is TRBD2 (6 bases). The CDR3 is 14 amino acids. The V end lost 6 bases, the J end lost 1 base, and 11 bases lay between the germline ends. Germline-derived CDR1 and CDR2 are SGHRS and YFSETQ. CDR3 in amino acids: CASTRGGAKNIQYF. The CDR3 region has the DNA TGCGCCAGCACCCGTGGGGGGGCCAAAAACATTCAGTACTTC.

There are a few counts of this clonotype. V usage is TRBV3-1 and J usage is TRBJ1-2; 9 positions agree with TRBD1. CDR1 LGHDT and CDR2 YNNKEL come from the germline V gene (reference sequence). The CDR3 is 14 amino acids. The V gene end was trimmed by 4 bases and the J gene end by 7 bases; junction bases not matched to a gene: 7. CDR3 in amino acids: CASSPRTGAGGYTF. Written as DNA, the CDR3 is TGTGCCAGCAGCCCGAGGACAGGGGCGGGTGGCTACACCTTC.

This clonotype was recorded many times. The chain uses TRBV2 and TRBJ1-1, with TRBD1 as a possible D gene (5 bases). Deletions cut 3 bases from V and 0 bases from J, with 8 bases between. This CDR3 spans 14 amino acids. The V gene's germline CDR1 is SNHLY and CDR2 FYNNEI. The CDR3 spells CASSDAGLNTEAFF. DNA of the CDR3: TGTGCCAGCAGTGACGCGGGGCTGAACACTGAAGCTTTCTTT.

Only a few counts were recorded for this clonotype. This chain joins TRBV9 and TRBJ2-3, with 8 bases matching TRBD2. CDR1 SGDLS and CDR2 YYNGEE come from the germline V gene. This CDR3 has 21 residues. Losses at the gene ends were 3 bases for V and 2 bases for J; bases not matched to a gene: 23. The CDR3 coding sequence is TGTGCCAGCAGCGGAAACAGGAGGGGCCTACACAGCGGGGGTAACACAGATACGCAGTATTTT. Translation gives CASSGNRRGLHSGGNTDTQYF.

This clonotype showed up just a few times. The V gene is TRBV20-1, the J gene TRBJ1-4; D is unclear. This CDR3 is built from 13 residues. With 0 bases removed from V and 14 bases from J, the gap between germline ends came to 16 bases. Germline V lookup: CDR1 DFQATT, CDR2 SNEGSKA (reference sequence). The CDR3 loop is CSARDNRRMRLFF. In DNA form, the CDR3 reads TGCAGTGCTAGAGATAACCGCCGGATGCGGCTGTTTTTT.

This clonotype was counted between two and nine times. The rearrangement uses TRBV27 and TRBJ2-7; maybe TRBD2 (5 bases). V lost 3 bases to trimming and J lost 1 base, with 16 bases between them. This CDR3 contains 16 residues. CDR1 is MNHEY, CDR2 SMNVEV, per germline (reference sequence). The CDR3 here is CASSFYPGSGSYEQYF. Here the CDR3 DNA reads TGTGCCAGCAGTTTCTACCCTGGCAGCGGATCCTACGAGCAGTACTTC.

A few counts support this clonotype. This sequence joins TRBV6-2 or TRBV6-3 and TRBJ2-3, with 10 nucleotides matching TRBD2. The CDR3 is made up of 20 amino acids. CDR1 and CDR2 (germline): MNHEY, SVGEGT. J gave up 0 bases and V 6 bases, and 18 bases lay outside the gene matches. In DNA, the CDR3 is TGTGCCAGCAGCCCTGGGACTAGCGCTCGGTGGGTCGGCAGCACAGATACGCAGTATTTT. It yields the protein CASSPGTSARWVGSTDTQYF.

This clonotype was seen many times. V and J are TRBV20-1 and TRBJ2-3, with TRBD2 identical over 8 bases. The CDR3 is 14 residues long. Germline trimming cut 4 bases from V and 8 bases from J; bases unmatched to any gene: 11. Germline assignment: CDR1 DFQATT and CDR2 SNEGSKA (reference sequence). In DNA form, the CDR3 reads TGCAGTGCTACCCCGGGGGGGCCCAAGGGTACGCAGTATTTT. It is translated as CSATPGGPKGTQYF.

The CDR3 loop reads CASSVGDRGSSTNEKLFF. CDR3 nucleotide sequence: TGCGCCAGCAGCGTAGGGGACAGGGGATCGTCAACTAATGAAAAACTGTTTTTT. V gene TRBV5-1 combines with J gene TRBJ1-4, with 10 bases identical to TRBD1. Germline trimming cut 4 bases from V and 0 bases from J; bases unmatched to any gene: 9. The CDR3 has 18 amino acids. Germline values: CDR1 SGHRS, CDR2 YFSETQ.

This clonotype was seen repeatedly, ten times or more. The chain is built from TRBV14 and TRBJ2-7, with 13 bases identical to TRBD2. Germline loops: CDR1 SGHDN, CDR2 FVKESK. The CDR3 has 13 amino acids. V was clipped by 5 bases and J by 6 bases; unmatched bases: 1. The CDR3 DNA reads as TGTGCCAGCAGCTGGACTAGCGGGAGCGAGCAGTACTTC. Translation: CASSWTSGSEQYF. Together with reference TRBV14 and TRBJ2-7, the CDR3 gives the full variable domain: EAGVTQFPSHSVIEKGQTVTLRCDPISGHDNLYWYRRVMGKEIKFLLHFVKESKQDESGMPNNRFLAERTGGTYSTLKVQPAELEDSGVYFCASSWTSGSEQYFGPGTRLTVT.

The chain has TRBV5-1 and TRBJ2-1, with D possibly matching TRBD2 (7 bases). Trimming stripped 0 bases from V and 7 bases from J, with 14 bases between. The length of the CDR3 is 15 residues. Germline V CDR1 and CDR2: SGHRS, YFSETQ. The CDR3 here is CASSLESRGGNEQFF. The CDR3 DNA reads TGCGCCAGCAGCTTGGAGAGTAGGGGGGGAAATGAGCAGTTCTTC.

This clonotype was picked up a small number of times. This chain uses TRBV6-2 or TRBV6-3 with TRBJ1-5; D is unclear. Germline V lookup: CDR1 MNHEY, CDR2 SVGEGT. The V gene lost 0 bases and the J gene lost 2 bases, with 8 bases spanning the gap. The CDR3 loop spans 15 amino acids. The CDR3: CASSYSIRGNQPQHF. The CDR3 bases are TGTGCCAGCAGTTACTCGATCCGAGGCAATCAGCCCCAGCATTTT.

This clonotype turned up a few times. This rearrangement joins TRBV7-8 to TRBJ2-1; the D is unclear. V was shortened by 5 bases and J by 0 bases, with 14 bases between the two germline ends. Germline CDR1 and CDR2: SGHVS and FQNEAQ. The CDR3 has 16 amino acids. The CDR3 bases are TGTGCCAGCAGCCCGATCCCTCTTAGCTCCTACAATGAGCAGTTCTTC. This translates into CASSPIPLSSYNEQFF.

The chain has TRBV30 and TRBJ2-1; TRBD2 matches at 9 bases. CDR1 is GTSNPN and CDR2 is SVGIG in the germline V gene (reference sequence). CDR3 size: 16 residues. J gave up 16 bases and V 5 bases, and 24 bases lay outside the gene matches. In DNA, the CDR3 is TGTGCCTGGGAGGACCGATACTCGGTCGCGGGGGGGCCGGAATTCTTC. It encodes CAWEDRYSVAGGPEFF.

V usage is TRBV5-1 and J usage is TRBJ2-1, with 7 bases matching TRBD2. From germline, CDR1 is SGHRS and CDR2 YFSETQ. This CDR3 has 17 residues. After removal of 0 bases from V and 2 bases from J, the junction contained 8 bases not matched to a gene. CDR3: CASSLVTTAGAYNEQFF. CDR3 in DNA: TGCGCCAGCAGCTTGGTGACAACTGCGGGGGCCTACAATGAGCAGTTCTTC.

This clonotype has only a few counts. V is TRBV12-3 or TRBV12-4 and J is TRBJ1-6, with D possibly matching TRBD1 (5 bases). CDR3 size: 15 residues. The V end was cut by 1 base, the J end by 10 bases, with 14 bases between. The DNA of the CDR3 is TGTGCCAGCAGTTTAGATCAGGGTTTTCGCTCACCCCTCCACTTT. It yields the protein CASSLDQGFRSPLHF.

The rearrangement joins TRBV7-2 to TRBJ2-1, with 7 nucleotides matching TRBD2. Germline V CDR1 and CDR2: SGHTA, FQGNSA. This CDR3 contains 12 residues. The trim removed 5 bases at V and 10 bases at J, leaving 5 bases unmatched. CDR3 residues: CASSPGGWEQFF. CDR3 sequence (DNA): TGTGCCAGCAGCCCGGGGGGTTGGGAGCAGTTCTTC. Looking up the rest from reference TRBV7-2 and TRBJ2-1 gives the full variable domain: GAGVSQSPSNKVTEKGKDVELRCDPISGHTALYWYRQSLGQGLEFLIYFQGNSAPDKSGLPSDRFSAERTGGSVSTLTIQRTQQEDSAVYLCASSPGGWEQFFGPGTRLTVL.